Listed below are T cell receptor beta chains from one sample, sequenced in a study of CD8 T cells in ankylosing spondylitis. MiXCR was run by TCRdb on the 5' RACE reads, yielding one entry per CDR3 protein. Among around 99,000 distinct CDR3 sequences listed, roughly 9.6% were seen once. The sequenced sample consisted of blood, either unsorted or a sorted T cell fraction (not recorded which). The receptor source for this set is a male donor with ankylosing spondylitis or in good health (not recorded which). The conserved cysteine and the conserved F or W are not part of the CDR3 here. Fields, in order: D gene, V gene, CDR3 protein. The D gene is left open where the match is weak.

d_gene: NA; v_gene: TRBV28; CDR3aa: ASSPRTKTGELF
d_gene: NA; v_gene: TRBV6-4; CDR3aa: ASSPGAMGANYGYT
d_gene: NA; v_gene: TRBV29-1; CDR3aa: SVTSGVNTEAF
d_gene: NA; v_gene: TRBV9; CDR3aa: ASSVWGLSYNEQF
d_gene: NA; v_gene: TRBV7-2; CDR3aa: ASSESYGFSYNEQF
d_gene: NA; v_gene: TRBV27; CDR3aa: ASRQQIGGSYEQY
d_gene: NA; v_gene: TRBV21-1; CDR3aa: ASTEITTGGNEQF
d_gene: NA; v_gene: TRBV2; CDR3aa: ASSVRAPVYGYT
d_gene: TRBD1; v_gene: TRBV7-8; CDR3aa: ASRKYRGAETQY
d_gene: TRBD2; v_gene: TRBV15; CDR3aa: ATSRDPGGKARDTQY
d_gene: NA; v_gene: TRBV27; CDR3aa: ASARTGTKNIQY
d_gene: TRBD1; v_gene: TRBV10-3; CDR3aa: AISAGQEGQPQH
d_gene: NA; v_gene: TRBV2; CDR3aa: ASSEDGAINQPQH
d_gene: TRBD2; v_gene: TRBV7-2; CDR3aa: ASSPQRGSQTQY
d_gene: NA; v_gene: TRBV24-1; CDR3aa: ATSDGPYEQY
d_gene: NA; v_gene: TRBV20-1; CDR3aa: SAEDRDTLLRAHNEQF
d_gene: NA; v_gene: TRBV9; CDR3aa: ASSPTGGSSYEQY
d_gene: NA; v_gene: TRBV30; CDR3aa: AWSVRSGGTPLH
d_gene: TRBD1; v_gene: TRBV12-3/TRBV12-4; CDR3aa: ASSAGDRGRLNYEQY
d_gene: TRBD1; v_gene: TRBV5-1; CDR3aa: ASSQGTGTDTQY
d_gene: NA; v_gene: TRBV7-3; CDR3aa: ASSLLGGTRSPLH
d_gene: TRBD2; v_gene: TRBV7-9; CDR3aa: ASSILAGSFDTQY
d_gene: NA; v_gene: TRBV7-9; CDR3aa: ASSLGQNYNEQF
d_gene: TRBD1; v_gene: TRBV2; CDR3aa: ASTVDRVLNEQF
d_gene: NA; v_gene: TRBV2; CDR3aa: ASAYQYQETQY
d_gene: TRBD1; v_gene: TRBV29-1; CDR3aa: SVIDRGVVDGYT
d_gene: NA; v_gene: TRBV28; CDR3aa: ASSYERFLGGYEQY
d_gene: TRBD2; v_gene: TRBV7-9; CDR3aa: ASSLLAEVMDTQY
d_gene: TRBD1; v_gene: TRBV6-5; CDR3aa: ASSSPPGQGGTNEKLF
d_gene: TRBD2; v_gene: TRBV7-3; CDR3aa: ASSKASGGYNEQF